The 3 T cell receptor beta chains below all came from one sample that was sequenced in a study of Ad26.COV2.S vaccination and SARS-CoV-2 variants. The method was immunoSEQ multiplex PCR; TCRdb's version includes in-frame clones alone and lacks a portion of them. The data show about 280,000 clones, with around 87% seen just once and less than 3.5% held by the top ten. The treatment is: around 19 received Ad26.COV2.S at low or high dose, single or two shots; about 5 received placebo; per-sample allocation not given. After the first vaccine or placebo injection, samples were drawn on day 63. Sequencing used peripheral blood, obtained in a trial of Ad26.COV2.S vaccine versus placebo. These receptors were taken from a person aged 18-60 years who received the Ad26.COV2.S COVID-19 vaccine or a placebo.

CDR3 sequence reads: CASSSWTESYEQYF. In DNA form, the CDR3 reads TGTGCCAGCAGCTCCTGGACAGAGTCCTACGAGCAGTACTTC. This chain connects TRBV7-8 to TRBJ2-7; possibly TRBD1 for D (6 bases). Germline lookup yields CDR1 SGHVS and CDR2 FQNEAQ. The CDR3 has 14 residues. Trimming removed 4 bases at V and 1 base at J, with 11 bases between.

This rearrangement joins TRBV5-3 to TRBJ1-4; 7 nucleotides line up with TRBD1. TRBV5-3 is an ORF, with its function uncertain. With V trimmed by 1 base and J by 7 bases, 13 bases remained unmatched. The CDR3 has 17 amino acids. The CDR3 protein is CARSLRGYGTVSEKLFF. As DNA, the CDR3 is TGTGCCAGAAGCTTGCGTGGATACGGGACAGTGAGTGAAAAACTGTTTTTT.

V gene TRBV4-1 combines with J gene TRBJ1-6; no reliable D call. Germline V gives CDR1 MGHRA, CDR2 YSYEKL. This CDR3 is 15 amino acids long. V was trimmed by 4 bases and J by 5 bases, leaving 12 bases between them. The CDR3 nucleotides read TGCGCCAGCAGCCTACTGACGCGAAATAATTCACCCCTCCACTTT. Translated: CASSLLTRNNSPLHF.